This TCR beta chain appears in the sequencing data of a study of cytomegalovirus exposure and HLA in healthy donors. Nominal health characterized the donors when sampled, though unrecorded immune exposures were likely. 13 Jbeta primers and 60 Vbeta primers were used for the PCR. TCRdb keeps only in-frame clones here, not all; method: immunoSEQ multiplex PCR. The table lists 100,000 to 150,000 clones, over 75% of them singletons. V lost 6 bases, J lost 0 bases, and 24 bases lay in between. The CDR3 extends over 19 amino acids. The germline V gene encodes CDR1 LNHDA and CDR2 SQIVND (reference sequence).

The receptor was isolated from a man in his thirties or forties in good health and CMV-seronegative. Sequencing was done on a sample of PBMCs. The chain has TRBV19 and TRBJ2-1; D is perhaps TRBD2 (5 bases). CDR3 sequence (DNA): TGTGCCAGTAGCCCCGAACCTCGGACTTGGACGACCTCCTACAATGAGCAGTTCTTC. This translates into CASSPEPRTWTTSYNEQFF.